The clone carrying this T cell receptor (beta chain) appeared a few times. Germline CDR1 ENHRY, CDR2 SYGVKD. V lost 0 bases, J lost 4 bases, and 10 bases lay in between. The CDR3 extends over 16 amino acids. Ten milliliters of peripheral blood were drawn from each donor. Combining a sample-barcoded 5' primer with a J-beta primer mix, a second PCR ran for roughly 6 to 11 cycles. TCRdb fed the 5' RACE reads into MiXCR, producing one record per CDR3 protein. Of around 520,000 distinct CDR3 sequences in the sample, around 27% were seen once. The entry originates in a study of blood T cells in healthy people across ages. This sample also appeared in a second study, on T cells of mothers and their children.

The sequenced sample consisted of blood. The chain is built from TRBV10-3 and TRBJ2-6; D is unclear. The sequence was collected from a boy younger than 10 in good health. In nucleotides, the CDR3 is TGTGCCATCAGTGAGTCACAAGGTCTAGGGGCCAACGTCCTGACTTTC. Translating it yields CAISESQGLGANVLTF.